This T cell receptor beta chain stems from a study of shared clonotypes between healthy human individuals. The protocol was immunoSEQ multiplex PCR, while the TCRdb copy is restricted to in-frame clones and leaves out a portion. The sample contains roughly 1.4 million clones, 98% of which appear only once. The ends lost 7 bases at V and 6 bases at J; junction bases unmatched: 5. CDR1 is SQVTM, CDR2 ANQGSEA, per germline. This CDR3 spans 12 amino acids. The sample was naive CD4+ T cells sorted from blood. Subset specified: CD45RA+ positively selected. The chain uses TRBV29-1 and TRBJ1-2; 10 bases are shared with TRBD1. This sequence was found in a man in his thirties or forties in good health. The CDR3 is CSARDRGDGYTF. CDR3 sequence (DNA): TGCAGCGCGCGGGACAGGGGTGATGGCTACACCTTC.